The clone carrying this T cell receptor (beta chain) was counted a few times. Antigen: not known. The sample is drawn from a study of identical twins. General study points: High-abundance cord blood beta clonotypes had fewer insertions; memory repertoires showed none. An excess of low generation probability was shown by twin-shared out-of-frame alpha sequences.

TCRdb itself ran the 5' RACE reads through MiXCR, one entry per CDR3 protein. The table includes over 550,000 distinct CDR3 sequences, 7.1% detected once. J was trimmed by 2 bases and V by 4 bases; bases with no gene match: 7. In germline, CDR1 is LNHNV, CDR2 YYDKDF (reference sequence). The CDR3 runs to 17 residues. This sample was also put to use in a study of yellow fever vaccine responses in identical twins.

The chain is built from TRBV15 and TRBJ2-5; TRBD2 agrees at 13 bases. Sequencing used PBMCs. The origin of this receptor is a woman aged 18-35 years in good health. As DNA, the CDR3 is TGTGCCACCAGCACGAAACTAGCGGGGGGGCCTCAAGAGACCCAGTACTTC. Amino acid sequence: CATSTKLAGGPQETQYF.